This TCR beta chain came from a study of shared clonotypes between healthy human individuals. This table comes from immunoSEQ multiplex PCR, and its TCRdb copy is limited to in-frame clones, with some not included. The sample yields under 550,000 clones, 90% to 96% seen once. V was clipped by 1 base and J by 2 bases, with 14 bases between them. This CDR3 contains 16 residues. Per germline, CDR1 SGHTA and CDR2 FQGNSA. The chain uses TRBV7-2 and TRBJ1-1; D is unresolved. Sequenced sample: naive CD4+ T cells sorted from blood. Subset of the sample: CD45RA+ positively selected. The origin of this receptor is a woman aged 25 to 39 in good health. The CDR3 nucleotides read TGTGCCAGCAGCTTAGAGGGATGGGGAATCAACACTGAAGCTTTCTTT. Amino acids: CASSLEGWGINTEAFF.